This passage covers 8 T cell receptor beta chains from one sample sequenced in a study of T cells in Graves' hyperthyroidism and ophthalmopathy. RNA transcripts were the template for amplifying TCR beta CDR3 regions. During a first-round RT-PCR of the TCR CDR3, the HTBI primer set was used. TCRdb independently ran MiXCR on the multiplex PCR reads; one entry per CDR3 protein. The repertoire has roughly 510,000 distinct CDR3 sequences, around 43% of them found once; the top ten carry about 43%. The specimen sequenced was peripheral blood or thyroid tissue (not recorded which). Receptors were obtained from an adult woman with Graves' disease, either hyperthyroidism or ophthalmopathy (not recorded which).

This clonotype was found many times. CDR3 coding DNA: TGTGCCAGCAGTCGCACGTCCTACGAGCAGTACTTC. Translation: CASSRTSYEQYF. This chain joins TRBV7-9 and TRBJ2-7; D is ambiguous. V lost 6 bases, J lost 1 base, and 7 bases lay in between. Germline loops: CDR1 SEHNR, CDR2 FQNEAQ (reference sequence). CDR3 size: 12 residues.

A word on this clonotype: An end of the junction differs from the germline gene, which may be a read error. The V call is TRBV7-9, the J call TRBJ2-3; D is unclear. The germline V gene encodes CDR1 SEHNR and CDR2 FQNEAQ (reference sequence). The CDR3 covers 12 residues. CDR3 sequence reads: CASTRSVDTRYF. For the CDR3, the DNA is TGTGCCAGCACCCGCAGCGTAGATACGCGGTATTTT.

The CDR3 reads CSAAHAGVGGYTF. The CDR3 DNA reads as TGCAGCGCGGCACACGCAGGGGTAGGCGGCTACACCTTC. This chain uses TRBV29-1 with TRBJ1-2, with a tentative D call TRBD1 (6 bases). The CDR3 spans 13 residues. The germline V and J ends were trimmed by 7 bases and 8 bases, with 20 bases remaining between them. CDR1 and CDR2 (germline): SQVTM, ANQGSEA.

V is TRBV2 and J is TRBJ1-2; possibly TRBD1 for D (5 bases). Trimming took off 3 bases at V and 0 bases at J, with 11 bases between the two ends. CDR1 and CDR2 from the germline V gene are SNHLY and FYNNEI. The length of the CDR3 is 15 residues. The CDR3 loop reads CASSDTRVSNYGYTF. DNA of the CDR3: TGTGCCAGCAGTGACACCAGGGTATCTAACTATGGCTACACCTTC.

This clonotype showed up just a few times. V and J are TRBV20-1 and TRBJ2-7; D is ambiguous. CDR3 length: 13 amino acids. Germline V CDR1 and CDR2: DFQATT, SNEGSKA (reference sequence). V was pared by 2 bases and J by 0 bases, with 8 bases between. Here the CDR3 DNA reads TGCAGTGCTAGAAAAGGTAGCTCCTACGAGCAGTACTTC. This sequence encodes CSARKGSSYEQYF.

The chain carries TRBV2 and TRBJ1-6; TRBD1 aligns across 7 bases. Germline-derived CDR1 and CDR2 are SNHLY and FYNNEI. CDR3 size: 14 residues. V dropped 6 bases and J dropped 5; count of bases not matched to a gene: 4. This CDR3 reads CASSGTEDNSPLHF. For the CDR3, the DNA is TGTGCCAGCAGCGGGACAGAGGATAATTCACCCCTCCACTTT. Using reference TRBV2 and TRBJ1-6 for the parts outside the CDR3, the full variable domain is EPEVTQTPSHQVTQMGQEVILRCVPISNHLYFYWYRQILGQKVEFLVSFYNNEISEKSEIFDDQFSVERPDGSNFTLKIRSTKLEDSAMYFCASSGTEDNSPLHFGNGTRLTVT.

This clonotype was observed a handful of times. This rearrangement joins TRBV3-2 to TRBJ2-2; the D call in the table, TRBD1, was not verified against the DNA. TRBV3-2 is labeled a pseudogene. This CDR3 has 14 residues. The CDR3 nucleotides read TGTGCCAGCAGCCAGAGACAGGGTGGCGGGGAGCTGTTTTTT. Residues: CASSQRQGGGELFF.

This clonotype was counted between two and nine times. V usage is TRBV20-1 and J usage is TRBJ1-2; 9 bases agree with TRBD1. The CDR3 covers 15 residues. V lost 1 base to trimming and J lost 6 bases; unmatched junction nucleotides: 9. Germline V lookup: CDR1 DFQATT, CDR2 SNEGSKA (reference sequence). In nucleotides, the CDR3 is TGCAGTGCTAGAGGCAGGTGGACAGGGGACGATGGCTACACCTTC. It yields the protein CSARGRWTGDDGYTF.